This T cell receptor beta chain was recorded in a study of blood T cells in healthy people across ages. The CDR3 totals 15 residues. Germline V gene data show CDR1 as MDHEN and CDR2 as SYDVKM. V was trimmed by 4 bases and J by 4 bases, leaving 13 bases between them. The study, taken as a whole, reports: PBMCs were not sorted, which prevented a conclusive comparison of naive versus antigen-experienced cells.

A note on this clonotype: Its specificity is not known.

With a J-beta primer mix and a sample-barcoded 5' primer, a second PCR ran about 7 to 12 cycles. TCRdb recomputed calls from the 5' RACE reads with MiXCR, one row per CDR3 protein. The profile shows approximately 730,000 distinct CDR3 sequences, 40% to 65% of them singletons. Donor samples were obtained from healthy Caucasian individuals from Russia, aged roughly 6 to 90. Total RNA amounts of at least 6 micrograms were extracted per sample. This clonotype was sampled from a man older than 75 in good health. Sequenced sample: blood. The chain carries TRBV28 and TRBJ2-2; D not certain. CDR3 in DNA: TGTGCCAGCAGTTATGGTCGCCGCGGCACCGGGGAGCTGTTTTTT. The encoded protein is CASSYGRRGTGELFF.